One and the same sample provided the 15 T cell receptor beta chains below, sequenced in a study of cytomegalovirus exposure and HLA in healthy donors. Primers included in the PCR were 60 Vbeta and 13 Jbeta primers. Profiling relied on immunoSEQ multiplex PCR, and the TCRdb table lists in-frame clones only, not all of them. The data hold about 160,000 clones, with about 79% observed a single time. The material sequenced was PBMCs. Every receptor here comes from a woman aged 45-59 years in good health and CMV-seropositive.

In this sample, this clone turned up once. CDR3 loop: CSVGFQAGPEETQYF. The DNA of the CDR3 is TGCAGCGTTGGATTCCAGGCGGGGCCAGAAGAGACCCAGTACTTC. The chain has TRBV29-1 and TRBJ2-5; D is possibly TRBD2 (6 bases). V gave up 4 bases and J gave up 3 bases, with 18 bases separating them. The CDR3 is made up of 15 amino acids. CDR1 and CDR2 from the germline V gene are SQVTM and ANQGSEA.

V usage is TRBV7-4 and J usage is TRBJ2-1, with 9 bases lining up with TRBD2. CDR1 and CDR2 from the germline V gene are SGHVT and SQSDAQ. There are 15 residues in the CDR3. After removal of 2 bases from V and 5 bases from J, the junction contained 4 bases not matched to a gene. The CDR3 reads CASSLLRLADNEQFF. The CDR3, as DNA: TGTGCCAGCAGCTTACTTAGACTAGCGGACAATGAGCAGTTCTTC.

This chain's CDR3 is CASSLTGISEPQHF. The CDR3 DNA is TGTGCCAGCTCCCTCACAGGGATCTCAGAGCCCCAGCATTTT. The chain employs TRBV18 and TRBJ1-5, with D possibly being TRBD1 (6 bases). The V end lost 6 bases, the J end lost 8 bases, and 17 bases lay between the germline ends. The CDR3 is made up of 14 amino acids. Germline CDR1 is KGHSH and CDR2 is LQKENI.

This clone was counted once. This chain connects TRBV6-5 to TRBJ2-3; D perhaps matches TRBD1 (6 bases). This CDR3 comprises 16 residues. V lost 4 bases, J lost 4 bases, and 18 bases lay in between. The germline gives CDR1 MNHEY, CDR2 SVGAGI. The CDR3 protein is CASSSGATGWADTQYF. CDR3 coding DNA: TGTGCCAGCAGTTCTGGGGCCACAGGGTGGGCAGATACGCAGTATTTT.

The CDR3 here is CASSEGRGSTDTQYF. CDR3 bases: TGTGCCAGCAGTGAGGGACGGGGGAGCACAGATACGCAGTATTTT. The chain uses TRBV2 and TRBJ2-3, with D tentatively TRBD2 (6 bases). CDR1 SNHLY and CDR2 FYNNEI come from the germline V gene. This CDR3 has 15 residues. V was cut by 3 bases and J by 0 bases, with 10 bases left in between.

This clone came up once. The CDR3 reads CASSSPKRFSRSKETQYF. Written as DNA, the CDR3 is TGTGCCAGCAGTTCCCCAAAACGTTTTTCTCGGTCTAAAGAGACCCAGTACTTC. This sequence joins TRBV28 and TRBJ2-5; D gene uncertain. CDR1 is MDHEN and CDR2 is SYDVKM in the germline V gene. CDR3 length: 18 amino acids. The ends were cut back, 4 bases at V and 3 bases at J, with 24 bases in the middle.

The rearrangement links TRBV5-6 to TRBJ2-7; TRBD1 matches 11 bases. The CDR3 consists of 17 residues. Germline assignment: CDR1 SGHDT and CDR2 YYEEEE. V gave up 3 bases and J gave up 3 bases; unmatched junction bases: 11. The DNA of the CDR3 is TGTGCCAGCAGCTCCGGACAGGGGGCGGCCGGGATCTACGAGCAGTACTTC. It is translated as CASSSGQGAAGIYEQYF.

The chain's CDR3 is CASSPGAGRNTQYF. The DNA for the CDR3 is TGTGCCAGCAGCCCGGGAGCTGGTAGGAATACGCAGTATTTT. V usage is TRBV5-6 and J usage is TRBJ2-3, with D possibly TRBD2 on 6 matching bases. The V end was cut by 4 bases, the J end by 7 bases, with 16 bases between. The germline CDR1 and CDR2 sequences are SGHDT and YYEEEE. The CDR3 is 14 amino acids.

The CDR3 here is CASSPPGEVIYNEQFF. DNA of the CDR3: TGTGCCAGCTCACCACCGGGGGAGGTCATATACAATGAGCAGTTCTTC. The chain uses TRBV18 and TRBJ2-1; the D gene is possibly TRBD2 (6 bases). The CDR3 is 16 amino acids. V gave up 0 bases and J gave up 4 bases, with 13 bases separating them. Per the germline V gene, CDR1 is KGHSH and CDR2 is LQKENI.

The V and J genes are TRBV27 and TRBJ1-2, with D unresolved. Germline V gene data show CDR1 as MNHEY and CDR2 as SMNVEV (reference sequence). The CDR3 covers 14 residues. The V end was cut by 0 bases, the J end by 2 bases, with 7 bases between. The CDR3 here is CASSLSGGNYGYTF. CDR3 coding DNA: TGTGCCAGCAGTTTATCGGGAGGGAACTATGGCTACACCTTC.

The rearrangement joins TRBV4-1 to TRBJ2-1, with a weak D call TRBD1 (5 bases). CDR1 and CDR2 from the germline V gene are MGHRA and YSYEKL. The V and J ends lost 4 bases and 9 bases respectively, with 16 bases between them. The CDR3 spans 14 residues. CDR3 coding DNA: TGCGCCAGCAGCCGAGAAGGGGCAGGTGGTGAGCAGTTCTTC. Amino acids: CASSREGAGGEQFF.

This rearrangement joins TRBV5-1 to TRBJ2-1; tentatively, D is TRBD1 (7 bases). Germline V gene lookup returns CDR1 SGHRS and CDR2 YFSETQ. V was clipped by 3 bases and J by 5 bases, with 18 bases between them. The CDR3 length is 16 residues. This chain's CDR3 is CASSSPDRAGNNEQFF. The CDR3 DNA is TGCGCCAGCAGCTCGCCTGACAGGGCGGGGAACAATGAGCAGTTCTTC.

This chain's CDR3 is CAWSAGQANQPQHF. The CDR3 DNA reads TGTGCCTGGAGTGCGGGACAGGCCAATCAGCCCCAGCATTTT. V and J are TRBV30 and TRBJ1-5; 8 bases line up with TRBD1. V trimming: 1 base; J trimming: 3 bases; junction bases outside the gene matches: 2. The CDR3 covers 14 residues. Germline assignment: CDR1 GTSNPN and CDR2 SVGIG (reference sequence). The full variable domain, completed using reference TRBV30 and TRBJ1-5, is SQTIHQWPATLVQPVGSPLSLECTVEGTSNPNLYWYRQAAGRGLQLLFYSVGIGQISSEVPQNLSASRPQDRQFILSSKKLLLSDSGFYLCAWSAGQANQPQHFGDGTRLSIL.

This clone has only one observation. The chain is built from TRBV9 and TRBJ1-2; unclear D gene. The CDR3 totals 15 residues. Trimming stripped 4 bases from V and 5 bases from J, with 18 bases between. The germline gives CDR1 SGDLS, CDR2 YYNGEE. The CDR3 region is CASSPRAEVRYGYTF. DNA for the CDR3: TGTGCCAGCAGCCCAAGAGCCGAGGTGAGGTATGGCTACACCTTC.

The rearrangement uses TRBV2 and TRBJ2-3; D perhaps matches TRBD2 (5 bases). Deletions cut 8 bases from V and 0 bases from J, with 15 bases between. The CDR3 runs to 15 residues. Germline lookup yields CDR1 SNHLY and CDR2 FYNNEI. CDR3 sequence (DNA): TGTGCCAGCCTCCGGCGACGGACTAGCACAGATACGCAGTATTTT. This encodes CASLRRRTSTDTQYF.